This TCR beta chain was documented in a study of long-term antiretroviral therapy in people with HIV. Findings of the study overall: Repertoires in HIV (unlike those of controls) had narrower CDR3 length ranges.

Concerning this clone itself: Its target is unknown.

Each donor had at least one pre-ART and at least two post-ART PBMC samples. CDR1 and CDR2 (germline): LGHNA, YSLEER. V lost 1 base to trimming and J lost 3 bases; unmatched junction nucleotides: 6. This CDR3 spans 15 amino acids. Researchers report immunoSEQ v3.0 was run at survey level. Assay: immunoSEQ multiplex PCR; the TCRdb copy retains only in-frame clones and omits some. The sample contains some 9,600 clones, around 84% of which appear only once. This clonotype originated in a man aged 25 to 40 with HIV. This sample comprised unsorted PBMCs, obtained 0.3 years before starting antiretroviral therapy. The chain recombines TRBV4-3 with TRBJ2-7; 7 nucleotides align to TRBD1. As DNA, the CDR3 is TGCGCCAGCAGCCAAGTTATGAACAGGGGCTACGAGCAGTACTTC. This gives the protein CASSQVMNRGYEQYF.